Described below is a single T cell receptor (beta chain) sequence and its context. Ten or more counts support this clonotype. The clone's antigen remains unknown. Base-call qualities are not available, and no considerably larger clone is one nucleotide away. From cysteine to phenylalanine, the CDR3 is 12 amino acids long. Of all the DNA, just the CDR3 is kept, 36 bases in frame from base 1. Between the V and J ends, shortened by 1 base and 3 bases respectively, the junction contains 6 bases. The germline V gene (reference sequence) sets CDR1 to DFQATT and CDR2 to SNEGSKA. The sample is drawn from a study of Graves' ophthalmopathy and Graves' hyperthyroidism (dated by TCRdb to the late 2010s). With regard to the full study: Peripheral blood was collected before any treatment was given, at the time of initial diagnosis. The study used signatures of the TCR beta repertoire to tell Graves' ophthalmopathy apart from Graves' hyperthyroidism and to predict which patients would progress to ophthalmopathy. In total, 135 blood samples were TCR-sequenced: some 40 ophthalmopathy, roughly 80 hyperthyroidism and 17 hyperthyroidism-to-ophthalmopathy patients. To explore V-J signatures that distinguish ophthalmopathy from hyperthyroidism, a discovery set of roughly 98 patients was enrolled, made up of 43 with ophthalmopathy and under 65 with stable hyperthyroidism. For independent validation, a separate cohort was made up of 18 to 20 hyperthyroidism patients plus 17 patients who later progressed from hyperthyroidism to ophthalmopathy. In five or six hyperthyroidism patients, the T-cell repertoire of thyroid tissue was compared with the T-cell repertoire of blood. Once sampling was done, hyperthyroidism patients were given methimazole at a starting dose of 30 mg daily, while ophthalmopathy patients were given high-dose intravenous methylprednisolone. The 75 to 100 discovery patients were randomly split 7:3 into training and test sets. On the study overall, not on this receptor specifically: In validation, the model predicted ophthalmopathy progression with 55% to 71% sensitivity and roughly 78% specificity; fewer than 15 predicted patients were CT-confirmed with GO in a median of around 6 months. In cross-validation, the 13-signature model distinguished ophthalmopathy from stable hyperthyroidism with around 90% sensitivity and around 84% specificity, while in the test set the corresponding values were about 80% and 75%. Among expanded thyroid clonotypes with frequency above 0.001, most also showed up in blood, which suggests that blood repertoires may reflect the thyroid immune response. No statistical method was used to predetermine the sample size, and group allocation was not hidden from the investigators.

Stable hyperthyroidism was defined as no progression to ophthalmopathy within 18 months of follow-up. The hyperthyroidism patients were 18 to 65 years old and newly diagnosed, with a disease duration of less than 2 months. Patients with other autoimmune diseases, uncontrolled infections, pregnancy or lactation were excluded from the study. Clinical symptoms, serum thyroxine, TRAb, thyroid ultrasound and orbital computed tomography were used for diagnosis. PBMCs were isolated from about 9.2 ml of fresh peripheral blood by Ficoll-Paque density gradient centrifugation. Total RNA was extracted with Trizol reagent and quality-checked on an Agilent 2100 Bioanalyzer. For repertoire sequencing, TCR beta CDR3 regions were amplified from RNA transcripts. The first round was an RT-PCR using HTBI primers with the Qiagen OneStep RT-PCR kit, and this first round was followed by a second-round multiplex PCR, then size selection and purification. Libraries were sequenced on an Illumina HiSeq2000 using paired-end 100 bp reads. On the study's bioinformatics: SOAPnuke was used to process the reads, throwing out any read that had adapters, had uncalled bases, had a mean Phred below 15, or lacked an exact constant-primer or identifier match. COPE v1.2.5 was used to merge high-quality paired reads. Each unique nucleotide sequence was treated as a clonotype, and MiTCR v1.1 was used to align the clonotypes to the IMGT TRB V, D and J references. The analysis was limited to V-J combinations with a frequency above 0.0001, which together covered roughly 99% of repertoires. For each V-J combination, a TCR clonal expansion and chaos score was defined as F50 clonal expansion divided by the chaos observed in the TCRdist matrix. Welch's t-statistics and random forest were used to narrow the features down to approximately 13 V-J combinations, which were then fed into a naive Bayes classifier. Thyroid-blood repertoire similarity was quantified with the Morisita-Horn index. TCRdb reprocessing: public reads trimmed at Q25 with fastp, clones called with MiXCR, in-frame beta chains kept. Merged by CDR3 protein, the rows form single entries marked with the most common genes and DNA. It is TCRdb's table, rather than the study itself, that gives the V and J calls and clone size. The sample table contains hundreds of thousands of distinct CDR3 sequences; only one count was recorded for about 20% of them. Around 6.9% of the sample lies in the top ten.

Sequencing input: peripheral blood. The chain uses TRBV20-1 and TRBJ1-2; no confident D gene assignment can be made. The clonotype was recovered from a woman under 30 with stable Graves' hyperthyroidism. Some clones in this sample may be carry-over from other donors' samples. Donor details come from another sample of the same person, matched by shared clones. Here the CDR3 is given as CSARVEDYGYTF. The sequenced DNA: TGCAGTGCTAGAGTGGAGGACTATGGCTACACCTTC.